This TCR beta chain was obtained from a study of T cell responses to AZD1222 COVID-19 vaccine (dated by TCRdb to the early 2020s). Regarding the complete study: AZD1222 recipients whose second dose came at about 4 weeks and those whose second dose came at about 12 weeks were combined into one group, since spike-specific TCR depth and breadth did not differ between the two schedules. TCR sequencing covered roughly 230 trial participants: about 210 given two doses of AZD1222 and 26 given two doses of MenACWY control vaccine. Trial participants were enrolled into age subgroups of 18-55, 56-69 and 70-plus years, which contained approximately 150, 30 and 60 TCR-sequenced participants, respectively. Results the study describes overall, beyond this receptor: CD4 TCRs associated with the vaccine covered the entire spike protein, and the dominant responses were in regions 160-218 and 743-854. The 56-69-year group was small, and its depth increase did not reach significance, likely because of low power. Most participants were white British and females outnumbered males, and the authors suggested that clonal diversity may have been underestimated. Conclusions about previously exposed vaccinees are limited, since just 6 or 7 AZD1222 recipients were seropositive for SARS-CoV-2 at baseline. Epitopes outside the regions mutated in the B.1.351 and B.1.1.7 variants were reportedly recognized by nearly half of the unique spike-specific TCRs. Because no day 14 peak-response samples were available, the repertoires could be characterized only after the peak T cell response. Spike-specific TCR breadth and depth rose significantly after two AZD1222 doses compared with day 0 and with MenACWY recipients.

Notes on this clone: Its specific antigen is unknown. Per-nucleotide qualities are absent, and no much larger clonotype sits a single base away.

The CDR3 regions of human TCRbeta chains were analyzed by immunosequencing. Per the source publication's procedure: Repertoire TCRs were matched against a reference library of SARS-CoV-2-specific TCRs generated with the MIRA antigen-specificity platform. Breadth was defined as the fraction of unique TCRs that were SARS-CoV-2-associated. Depth was defined as the fraction of total T cells that were SARS-CoV-2-associated. Using the MIRA data, every spike-specific TCR was mapped to the spike region that the TCR reacted to and assigned to either a CD4 or a CD8 class. Log10-transformed breadth and depth values were compared by one-way ANOVA with Sidak's multiple comparisons tests. Here the immuneACCESS table is served through TCRdb, limited to in-frame sequences with V and J called. Missing clones are a known gap in these copies; in checked studies unresolved V genes cover under half, and the rest lacks a known reason. The D gene and trimming were derived from the DNA, and the V and J assignments and clone size from that table. Recorded for this sample are around 180,000 clones; roughly 87% of them occurred a single time. 2.5% to 3% of the sample is taken by the ten largest.

Sample time point, as interpreted from the label and publication: baseline before first vaccination. Vaccinee samples were obtained from the UK trials COV001 and COV002, which included a single-blind randomized controlled phase 2/3 trial of AZD1222 (ChAdOx1 nCoV-19) in healthy adults. For TCRbeta chain sequencing, PBMC samples were collected from trial participants at day 0 and at day 28 after the second dose. This TCR was sampled from an adult in good health. Here the sequenced sample was peripheral blood, taken on day 0 of AZD1222 vaccination.

The nucleotides are TGCGCCAGCAGCGAATCCTCTTACACAGGGGTAGATACGCAGTATTTT. Its translation is CASSESSYTGVDTQYF. Rearrangement joined TRBV5-1 to TRBJ2-3, with TRBD1 identical over 7 junction bases. Measured from the cysteine to the phenylalanine, the CDR3 is 16 residues long. This entry keeps only the CDR3 DNA: 48 bases, framed from base 1. In the germline V gene, CDR1 corresponds to SGHRS and CDR2 to YFSETQ. Clipping removes 4 bases from V and 5 bases from J, with 13 as the unmatched junction base count.